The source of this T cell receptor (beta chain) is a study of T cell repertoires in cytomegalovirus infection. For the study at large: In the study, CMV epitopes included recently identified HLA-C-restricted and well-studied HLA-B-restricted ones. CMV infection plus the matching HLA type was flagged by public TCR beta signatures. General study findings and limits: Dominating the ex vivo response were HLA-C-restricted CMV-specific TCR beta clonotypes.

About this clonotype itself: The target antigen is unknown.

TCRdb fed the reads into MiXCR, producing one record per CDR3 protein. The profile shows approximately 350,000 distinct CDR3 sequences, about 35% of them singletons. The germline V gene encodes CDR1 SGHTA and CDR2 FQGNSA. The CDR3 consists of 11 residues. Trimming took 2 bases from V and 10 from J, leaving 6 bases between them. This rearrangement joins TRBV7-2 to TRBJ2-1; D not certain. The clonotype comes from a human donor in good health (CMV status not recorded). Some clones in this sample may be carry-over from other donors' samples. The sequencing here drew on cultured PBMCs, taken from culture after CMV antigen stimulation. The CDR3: CASSLLVEQFF. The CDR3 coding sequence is TGTGCCAGCAGCTTATTGGTCGAGCAGTTCTTC.